The clone carrying this TCR beta chain was detected once. The sample belongs to a study of blood T cell repertoires in COVID-19. The overall study: Some COVID-19 samples were acute and others convalescent; all came from the United States, Italy and Spain. PBMCs, B-cell-depleted T cells, or T cells provided the cDNA or gDNA that made up the material.

The J segment lost 9 bases and the V segment lost 5 bases, leaving 22 bases of the junction unmatched. Germline CDR1 SEHNR, CDR2 FQNEAQ (reference sequence). The CDR3 consists of 18 residues. In the authors' workflow: Amplification with reference gene primers provided the estimates of nucleated cell counts. TCRdb's copy holds only in-frame clones and misses some; the assay was immunoSEQ multiplex PCR. V and J calls and clone size are copied from that table; D and trimming were computed from the DNA. The sample includes 150,000 or so clones, roughly 80% of them seen just once. The TCR originated in a woman aged 55-70 years with acute or convalescent COVID-19. The sequenced material came from peripheral blood. J is TRBJ2-3 and V is TRBV7-9; 8 nucleotides align to TRBD1. The CDR3 DNA sequence: TGTGCCAGCAGCCACACCTCTAATGGACAGGGAGCACAGATAACGCAGTATTTT. It specifies CASSHTSNGQGAQITQYF.